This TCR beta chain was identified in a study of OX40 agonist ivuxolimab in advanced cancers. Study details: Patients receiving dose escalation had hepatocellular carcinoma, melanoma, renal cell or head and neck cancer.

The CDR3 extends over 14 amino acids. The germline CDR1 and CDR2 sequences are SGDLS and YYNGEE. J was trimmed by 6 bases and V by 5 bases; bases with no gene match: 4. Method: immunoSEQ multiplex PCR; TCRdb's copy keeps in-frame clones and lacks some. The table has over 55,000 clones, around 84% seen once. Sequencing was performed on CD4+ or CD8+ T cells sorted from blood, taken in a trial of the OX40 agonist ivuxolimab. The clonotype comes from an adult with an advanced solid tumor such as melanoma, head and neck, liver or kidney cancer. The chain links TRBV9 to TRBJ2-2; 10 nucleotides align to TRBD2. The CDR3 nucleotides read TGTGCCAGCAGGGCCGGGACTAGCGCCGGGGAGCTGTTTTTT. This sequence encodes CASRAGTSAGELFF.